The rows below give T cell receptor beta chains drawn from one sample of a study of shared clonotypes between healthy human individuals. Libraries were prepared by immunoSEQ multiplex PCR; TCRdb keeps only in-frame clonotypes and omits some of them. This table has roughly 700,000 clones, around 90% appearing once. Sequences were obtained from memory CD8+ T cells from PBMCs. Receptors originate from a young man in good health. Some clones in this sample may be carry-over from other donors' samples. Both conserved end residues are part of each CDR3. A D gene is named only where the DNA matches it firmly. The size of a clone is reported for some rows only, either as once, few or many, or as a class for expanded clones.

size,J,V,D,DNA,CDR3
NA,TRBJ2-7,TRBV7-2,TRBD2,TGTGCCAGCAGCCCGGGAGGGCTGTGGGAGCAGTACTTC,CASSPGGLWEQYF
NA,TRBJ2-5,TRBV6-5,TRBD2,TGTGCCAGCAGTTACACCACCCGGGAGGCCCAGTACTTC,CASSYTTREAQYF
NA,TRBJ1-4,TRBV6-5,NA,TGTGCCAGCAGTTACTCACAGGGTACGAGGGAAAAACTGTTTTTT,CASSYSQGTREKLFF
NA,TRBJ2-5,TRBV5-6,TRBD1,TGTGCCAGCACCGACAGGGTACAAGAGACCCAGTACTTC,CASTDRVQETQYF
NA,TRBJ2-7,TRBV7-9,TRBD1,TGTGCCAGCAGGACGGGGGACAGGGTGGGCGAGCAGTACTTC,CASRTGDRVGEQYF
NA,TRBJ2-3,TRBV27,NA,TGTGCCAGCAGTTTACTTGGAACAGGGAGTATAGATACGCAGTATTTT,CASSLLGTGSIDTQYF
NA,TRBJ1-1,TRBV28,NA,TGTGCCAGCAGTTTAGATCTGTGGGTTGCTTTCTTT,CASSLDLWVAFF
NA,TRBJ1-1,TRBV5-6,NA,TGTGCCAGCAGCTTACGCGGCACTGAAGCTTTCTTT,CASSLRGTEAFF
NA,TRBJ2-7,TRBV15,NA,TGTGCCACCAGCAGCGGACTTCGGTACTCCTACGAGCAGTACTTC,CATSSGLRYSYEQYF
NA,TRBJ2-7,TRBV6-6,NA,TGTGCCAGCAGTTACTCGAATGGCGAGCAGTACTTC,CASSYSNGEQYF
NA,TRBJ1-2,TRBV5-1,TRBD1,TGCGCCAGCAGCCCCGGGGGAGCAGGGGGCCTTTCTTGGGGCTACACCTTC,CASSPGGAGGLSWGYTF
NA,TRBJ2-1,TRBV9,TRBD2,TGTGCCAGCAGCGTAGGACTAGCGGGACACAATGAGCAGTTCTTC,CASSVGLAGHNEQFF
NA,TRBJ2-1,TRBV28,NA,TGTGCCAGCAGTTCCACTAGCAACACCTACAATGAGCAGTTCTTC,CASSSTSNTYNEQFF
NA,TRBJ2-5,TRBV29-1,NA,TGCAGCGTAGAAGCCCGGAAAGGGCCAGACAGATTCAACCAAGAGACCCAGTACTTC,CSVEARKGPDRFNQETQYF
NA,TRBJ1-2,TRBV9,NA,TGTGCCAGCAGAGGCAGGGCTGACTATGGCTACACCTTC,CASRGRADYGYTF
once,TRBJ1-3,TRBV27,NA,TGTGCCAGCAGTTTAAAAGGGGCGGGAAGGGACACCATATATTTT,CASSLKGAGRDTIYF
NA,TRBJ2-5,TRBV9,NA,TGTGCCAGCAGCGTAGAAGGGGGAAAGACCCAGTACTTC,CASSVEGGKTQYF
NA,TRBJ2-3,TRBV5-1,NA,TGCGCCAGCAGCTTGCGTCCAGGGCCAGATACGCAGTATTTT,CASSLRPGPDTQYF
once,TRBJ2-3,TRBV28,TRBD2,TGTGCCAGTTCGGGACTAGCGGGAGCAGAAGGCACAGATACGCAGTATTTT,CASSGLAGAEGTDTQYF
NA,TRBJ1-1,TRBV7-6,NA,TGTGCCAGCAGCTCCGGACCGAACATGAACACTGAAGCTTTCTTT,CASSSGPNMNTEAFF
NA,TRBJ2-1,TRBV7-9,NA,TGTGCCAGCAGCTTAACCCAACCAGGGACCTACAATGAGCAGTTCTTC,CASSLTQPGTYNEQFF
NA,TRBJ2-7,TRBV7-3,TRBD2,TGTGCCAGCAGCTATTTAGCGGGAACTAGTGAGCAGTACTTC,CASSYLAGTSEQYF
NA,TRBJ1-5,TRBV13,NA,TGTGCCAGCAGCCGGCGTGGCGTAGGTCAGCCCCAGCATTTT,CASSRRGVGQPQHF
NA,TRBJ2-5,TRBV5-5,NA,TGTGCCAGCAGCTTCATTATCGGCCAAGAGACCCAGTACTTC,CASSFIIGQETQYF
NA,TRBJ2-1,TRBV27,TRBD2,TGTGCCAGCAGTGGCCTAGCGGAGATCTACAATGAGCAGTTCTTC,CASSGLAEIYNEQFF
NA,TRBJ2-7,TRBV9,NA,TGTGCCAGCAGCCCACTTGGCCACTACGAGCAGTACTTC,CASSPLGHYEQYF
NA,TRBJ1-2,TRBV5-6,TRBD1,TGTGCCAGCAGCTTGGAGGGACAGTATGGCTACACCTTC,CASSLEGQYGYTF
NA,TRBJ2-7,TRBV13,TRBD2,TGTGCCAGCAGCTTAGGACTAGCGGGGGTCGGCTCCTACGAGCAGTACTTC,CASSLGLAGVGSYEQYF
NA,TRBJ2-7,TRBV19,NA,TGTGCCAGTAGTATTACTGGGTCCTACGAGCAGTACTTC,CASSITGSYEQYF
NA,TRBJ2-7,TRBV7-2,NA,TGTGCCAGCAGCTTAGGGAGGGCAGGGGGAGGGTACGAGCAGTACTTC,CASSLGRAGGGYEQYF
NA,TRBJ2-7,TRBV10-1,NA,TGCGCCAGCAGTGAGGGTAGTCACAGGAGCTCCTACGAGCAGTACTTC,CASSEGSHRSSYEQYF
NA,TRBJ2-7,TRBV27,TRBD2,TGTGCCAGCAGTTTATCCCCGCCGGGACTAGCGATCAGCGAGCAGTACTTC,CASSLSPPGLAISEQYF
NA,TRBJ2-7,TRBV10-1,NA,TGCGCCAGCAGAAGGCTTAATGGACAATCCTACGAGCAGTACTTC,CASRRLNGQSYEQYF
NA,TRBJ2-1,TRBV11-2,NA,TGTGCCAGCAGCCCCGTGGGCTCCTACAATGAGCAGTTCTTC,CASSPVGSYNEQFF
NA,TRBJ2-7,TRBV7-8,NA,TGTGCCAGCAGCTTTGGGACTGCCTACGAGCAGTACTTC,CASSFGTAYEQYF
NA,TRBJ2-3,TRBV9,NA,TGTGCCAGCAGCGACCGTAGCACAGATACGCAGTATTTT,CASSDRSTDTQYF
NA,TRBJ1-2,TRBV9,NA,TGTGCCAGCAGCGTAGGTGAGACGGTCTATGGCTACACCTTC,CASSVGETVYGYTF
NA,TRBJ2-7,TRBV2,NA,TGTGCCAGCAGTGAACTCTTTCGGCCTAACTCCTACGAGCAGTACTTC,CASSELFRPNSYEQYF
NA,TRBJ2-1,TRBV5-8,NA,TGTGCCAGCAGCTTTACTAGGCAGCCCTACAATGAGCAGTTCTTC,CASSFTRQPYNEQFF
NA,TRBJ1-5,TRBV28,NA,TGTGCCAGCAGTTTAGCCGTCGGGGGTGTTGTGGACCGGCCCCAGCATTTT,CASSLAVGGVVDRPQHF
NA,TRBJ2-7,TRBV4-2,TRBD2,TGTGCCAGCAGCCAAATAACTAGCGGGCCACACTACGAGCAGTACTTC,CASSQITSGPHYEQYF